The source of this TCR beta chain is a study of cytomegalovirus exposure and HLA in healthy donors. Study results and caveats: Prediction of most subjects' HLA-A and HLA-B alleles by TCR beta sequences was reportedly accurate.

Researchers ran the PCR with 60 Vbeta and 13 Jbeta primers. The assay was immunoSEQ multiplex PCR, and TCRdb's table has in-frame clones only and misses some. Altogether 250,000 to 350,000 clones are present, roughly 85% being singletons, with the ten largest covering roughly 4%. This clone was seen a single time. The antigen is unknown. Sequenced input: PBMCs. This TCR derives from a man aged 40-49 years in good health and CMV-seropositive.

Here the CDR3 reads CASSPGQPQETQYF. CDR3 bases: TGCGCCAGCAGCCCCGGACAGCCCCAAGAGACCCAGTACTTC. This chain joins TRBV10-1 and TRBJ2-5; D may be TRBD1 (6 bases). Germline CDR1 is WNHNN and CDR2 is SYGVQD (reference sequence). V lost 6 bases, J lost 1 base, and 12 bases lay in between. The CDR3 is 14 amino acids.